Below, one T cell receptor (beta chain) is given with its context. The antigen remains unidentified. MiXCR, applied by TCRdb to the 5' RACE reads, yields one record per CDR3 protein. The sample has about 570,000 distinct CDR3 sequences, 7.5% to 10% seen once. Germline V gene sequence: CDR1 MNHEY, CDR2 SVGEGT. V was cut by 0 bases and J by 14 bases, with 16 bases left in between. The CDR3 is made up of 14 amino acids. This entry is derived from a study of identical twins. Findings and caveats of the study: Out-of-frame alpha sequences common to twins exhibited an excess of low generation probability. Abundant beta clonotypes from cord blood had fewer insertions, unlike memory repertoires, which showed none. With monozygotic twins, out-of-frame TCR alpha sharing exceeded what models estimated.

The data also belong to a second study, concerning yellow fever vaccine responses in identical twins. That work adds: Reports say the vaccine T cell response in twins looked partly convergent and partly personalized.

The chain uses TRBV6-2 or TRBV6-3 and TRBJ2-2; perhaps D is TRBD1 or TRBD2 (5 bases each). The origin of this receptor is a woman aged 18-29 years in good health. The sequenced material came from PBMCs. The CDR3 DNA sequence: TGTGCCAGCAGTTACTCGATCACGGGACCCCTCCTGTTTTTT. Its protein product is CASSYSITGPLLFF.